The rows below give T cell receptor beta chains drawn from one sample of a study of blood T cell repertoires in COVID-19. Method: immunoSEQ multiplex PCR; TCRdb's copy keeps in-frame clones and lacks some. Counted here are around 400,000 clones, roughly 86% occurring once; the ten biggest clones make up roughly 2%. The sequencing sample was made of peripheral blood. These receptor sequences come from a woman aged 55-69 years with COVID-19, enrolled during active disease. Both conserved end residues are part of each CDR3. The D gene is left open where the match is weak. Clone size is shown for a subset of rows, as once, few, many or a class of expanded clone.

-,TRBV18,-,TRBJ2-3,TGTGCCAGCTCACCACGCAGGGAAGGCACAGATACGCAGTATTTT,CASSPRREGTDTQYF
-,TRBV6-5,-,TRBJ1-2,TGTGCCAGCAGTTACCAGACAGGAGCGTATGGCTACACCTTC,CASSYQTGAYGYTF
TRBD1,TRBV19,-,TRBJ1-5,TGTGCCAGTAGACCTGACAGGGGCAATCAGCCCCAGCATTTT,CASRPDRGNQPQHF
-,TRBV19,-,TRBJ1-5,TGTGCCAGTAGTATAGACAGGAATCACAATCAGCCCCAGCATTTT,CASSIDRNHNQPQHF
-,TRBV5-1,-,TRBJ2-5,TGCGCCAGCAGCTGGACAGACCAAGAGACCCAGTACTTC,CASSWTDQETQYF
TRBD2,TRBV28,-,TRBJ2-5,TGTGCCAGCGTGGGGCCGGGGGGGCTGGAGACCCAGTACTTC,CASVGPGGLETQYF
TRBD1,TRBV5-4,-,TRBJ1-2,TGTGCCAGCAGCCTGCAAGACAGGGGCTATGGCTACACCTTC,CASSLQDRGYGYTF
-,TRBV9,-,TRBJ2-3,TGTGCCAGCAGCGGAGGGACTAGCACAGATACGCAGTATTTT,CASSGGTSTDTQYF
-,TRBV18,-,TRBJ1-5,TGTGCCAGCTCACCATCCGATTATAGACAGGCCCGTTATAGCAATCAGCCCCAGCATTTT,CASSPSDYRQARYSNQPQHF
TRBD2,TRBV5-4,-,TRBJ2-3,TGTGCCAGCAGCTTGAGTAGCGGGGGGATACTAGGGGCGCAGTATTTT,CASSLSSGGILGAQYF
-,TRBV6-1,-,TRBJ2-1,TGTGCCAGCAGTGAAACAGGGACGCGTTCCTACAATGAGCAGTTCTTC,CASSETGTRSYNEQFF
-,TRBV7-2,-,TRBJ1-3,TGTGCCAGCAGCTTAGTTGTCGGAGGGGGAAACACCATATATTTT,CASSLVVGGGNTIYF
TRBD1,TRBV18,-,TRBJ1-1,TGTGCCAGCTCACCACCGGACAGGGGGGGAGCTTTCTTT,CASSPPDRGGAFF
TRBD1,TRBV11-2,-,TRBJ2-7,TGTGCCAGCAGCTACGGACAGGGTTTGTTCGAGCAGTACTTC,CASSYGQGLFEQYF
-,TRBV19,-,TRBJ1-1,TGTGCCAGTAGTATCCCCACGTCGGCAGGGGCCGCCACTGAAGCTTTCTTT,CASSIPTSAGAATEAFF
TRBD1,TRBV19,-,TRBJ1-6,TGTGCCAGCAAGGGGACAGCGATCTCCTATAATTCACCCCTCCACTTT,CASKGTAISYNSPLHF
TRBD1,TRBV18,-,TRBJ1-3,TGTGCCAGCTCACCTACTGTGGGACAGGGAAACACCATATATTTT,CASSPTVGQGNTIYF
TRBD1,TRBV10-3,few,TRBJ1-1,TGTGCCATCAGGGAACAGGGGGCGAACACTGAAGCTTTCTTT,CAIREQGANTEAFF
-,TRBV7-9,-,TRBJ1-1,TGTGCCAGCACTATACAGGGCACTGAAGCTTTCTTT,CASTIQGTEAFF
TRBD1,TRBV6-5,-,TRBJ2-7,TGTGCCAGCAGAGGGACAGGGGCCTACGAGCAGTACTTC,CASRGTGAYEQYF
-,TRBV2,-,TRBJ2-5,TGTGCCAGCAATGGGCCCGGCGGGAAAGAGACCCAGTACTTC,CASNGPGGKETQYF
TRBD1,TRBV9,-,TRBJ2-3,TGTGCCAGCAGCCGTAGGGGACAGGGGCCAGATACGCAGTATTTT,CASSRRGQGPDTQYF
-,TRBV6-5,-,TRBJ1-2,TGTGCCAGCAAAATAGGACAGATCTATGGCTACACCTTC,CASKIGQIYGYTF
-,TRBV3-1/TRBV3-2,-,TRBJ1-1,TGTGCCAGCAGCCAAATTAGGAAAGGGGCCACTGAAGCTTTCTTT,CASSQIRKGATEAFF
TRBD2,TRBV7-8,-,TRBJ2-1,TGTGCCAGCAGTCCTAGCGGGGGGGCCCGCAATGAGCAGTTCTTC,CASSPSGGARNEQFF
TRBD1,TRBV6-5,-,TRBJ2-7,TGTGCCAGCAGTTCCCCAAAGGGGGCTTTCTACGAGCAGTACTTC,CASSSPKGAFYEQYF
-,TRBV5-1,-,TRBJ2-3,TGCGCCAGCAGCTTTGGACATAGCACAGATACGCAGTATTTT,CASSFGHSTDTQYF
-,TRBV18,-,TRBJ1-1,TGTGCCAGCTCACCAATACAGGGTGAAGCTTTCTTT,CASSPIQGEAFF
-,TRBV6-4,-,TRBJ1-4,TGTGCCAGCAGTGACCGGGGTTATCCAGCAGAGACTAATGAAAAACTGTTTTTT,CASSDRGYPAETNEKLFF
TRBD1,TRBV25-1,-,TRBJ2-6,TGTGCCAGCGGAAAACAGGGGGCGGGGGCCAACGTCCTGACTTTC,CASGKQGAGANVLTF
-,TRBV30,-,TRBJ1-4,TGTGCCTGGGCTCCGACAGACTTTAATGAAAAACTGTTTTTT,CAWAPTDFNEKLFF
-,TRBV20-1,-,TRBJ1-1,TGCAGTGCTCGGGGGACTGAAGCTTTCTTT,CSARGTEAFF
TRBD2,TRBV5-1,-,TRBJ2-2,TGCGCCAGCAGCACAAAGACTAGCGGGGGCCCATACACCGGGGAGCTGTTTTTT,CASSTKTSGGPYTGELFF
TRBD1,TRBV4-1,few,TRBJ1-5,TGCGCCAGCAGCCAGGGGGGACAGGGAGAAGGGCAGCCCCAGCATTTT,CASSQGGQGEGQPQHF
-,TRBV20-1,-,TRBJ2-4,TGCAGTGCCACGGTAAACATTCAGTACTTC,CSATVNIQYF
-,TRBV6-5,-,TRBJ2-2,TGTGCCAGCAGTCCAAACAGGGAGAACACCGGGGAGCTGTTTTTT,CASSPNRENTGELFF
-,TRBV19,-,TRBJ2-1,TGTGCCAGTAGAGACCGGCAGGGATACTACAATGAGCAGTTCTTC,CASRDRQGYYNEQFF
-,TRBV9,-,TRBJ1-2,TGTGCCAGCAGAGGGGGGGTCCTCTATGGCTACACCTTC,CASRGGVLYGYTF
TRBD1,TRBV27,-,TRBJ2-6,TGTGCCAGCAGTCCTCGGACAGGGGTTGGGGCCAACGTCCTGACTTTC,CASSPRTGVGANVLTF